Each of the 6 T cell receptor beta chains below was sequenced from the same sample in a study of blood T cell repertoires in COVID-19. Data came from immunoSEQ multiplex PCR; TCRdb stores just in-frame clones and leaves some out. Found here are 250,000 to 350,000 clones, 87% of them singletons; the top ten hold roughly 2.3%. Input material: peripheral blood. All receptors derive from a man younger than 35 with active or convalescent COVID-19.

The chain is built from TRBV9 and TRBJ1-2; 10 nucleotides agree with TRBD1. V lost 0 bases, J lost 1 base, and 3 bases stayed unmatched. The CDR3 has 16 residues. CDR1 and CDR2 (germline): SGDLS, YYNGEE. CDR3: CASSVGGTGVNYGYTF. The CDR3 region has the DNA TGTGCCAGCAGCGTAGGCGGGACAGGGGTTAACTATGGCTACACCTTC.

The chain is built from TRBV25-1 and TRBJ1-2, with D tentatively TRBD1 (6 bases). Germline CDR1 reads MGHDK; CDR2 reads SYGVNS. V lost 7 bases to trimming and J lost 4 bases, with 7 bases between them. The CDR3 is 11 amino acids. The DNA for the CDR3 is TGTGCCAGCACAGGGGCCTATGGCTACACCTTC. Its translation: CASTGAYGYTF.

J is TRBJ1-5 and V is TRBV7-9; unclear D gene. V was cut by 5 bases and J by 5 bases, with 22 bases left in between. This CDR3 spans 17 amino acids. The germline V gene has CDR1 SEHNR and CDR2 FQNEAQ (reference sequence). CDR3 DNA sequence: TGTGCCAGCAGCCCGACGAGTTGGGGAGGAGAGTATCAGCCCCAGCATTTT. Translated: CASSPTSWGGEYQPQHF.

V and J are TRBV5-1 and TRBJ1-1; D ambiguous. V lost 4 bases to trimming and J lost 2 bases, with 12 bases between them. Germline V gene data show CDR1 as SGHRS and CDR2 as YFSETQ. The CDR3 length is 14 residues. Written as DNA, the CDR3 is TGCGCCAGCAGCCCCCGGGAGATCAACACTGAAGCTTTCTTT. As protein: CASSPREINTEAFF.

The rearrangement joins TRBV5-1 to TRBJ1-2; the D gene is possibly TRBD1 (5 bases). Germline V gene data show CDR1 as SGHRS and CDR2 as YFSETQ. This CDR3 spans 15 amino acids. Trimming removed 4 bases from V and 4 bases from J, with 17 bases in between. The CDR3 loop is CASSQTMTAAYGYTF. CDR3 nucleotide sequence: TGCGCCAGCAGCCAAACCATGACAGCCGCCTATGGCTACACCTTC.

The rearrangement joins TRBV7-9 to TRBJ1-4, with 8 bases aligning to TRBD1. CDR3 size: 14 residues. J gave up 8 bases and V 5 bases, and 7 bases lay outside the gene matches. Looked up from germline, CDR1 is SEHNR and CDR2 is FQNEAQ (reference sequence). The CDR3 sequence: CASSAGTGGEKLFF. CDR3 bases: TGTGCCAGCAGCGCGGGGACAGGAGGAGAAAAACTGTTTTTT.